The 32 T cell receptor beta chains below were found in one sample sequenced in a study of monozygotic twins with inflammatory bowel disease. TCRdb reworked the 5' RACE reads into one entry per CDR3 protein, no DNA. The sample table sets out approximately 390,000 distinct CDR3 sequences. The sequenced sample was blood. These receptors all stem from a human donor with ulcerative colitis or Crohn's disease, or a healthy co-twin of an affected twin (not recorded which).

The rearrangement links TRBV7-7 to TRBJ2-5; with no DNA, the TCRdb D assignment of TRBD2 cannot be verified. Germline V gives CDR1 SSHAT, CDR2 FNYEAQ (reference sequence). This CDR3 is 16 amino acids long. This chain's CDR3 is CASSLDGPAGRKTQYF.

This chain links TRBV18 with TRBJ2-5; TCRdb's D gene call, TRBD2, goes unchecked for lack of DNA. There are 18 residues in the CDR3. Germline assignment: CDR1 KGHSH and CDR2 LQKENI. CDR3: CASSPWYGGAQLQETQYF.

The CDR3 loop reads CSASTRTEAFF. This rearrangement joins TRBV20-1 to TRBJ1-1. Germline CDR1 is DFQATT and CDR2 is SNEGSKA (reference sequence). This CDR3 has 11 amino acids.

The chain carries TRBV7-6 and TRBJ2-3. CDR1 and CDR2 from the germline V gene are SGHVS and FNYEAQ. The CDR3 consists of 14 residues. CDR3 sequence reads: CASSLGTRPDTQYF.

The chain is built from TRBV9 and TRBJ2-3; the D call from TCRdb, TRBD2, cannot be confirmed without DNA. CDR1 is SGDLS and CDR2 is YYNGEE in the germline V gene. CDR3 length equals 15 residues. The CDR3 reads CASSGQREPTDTQYF.

The rearrangement uses TRBV6-1 and TRBJ2-7; checking the TCRdb D call of TRBD2 is not possible without DNA. Germline CDR1 reads MNHNS; CDR2 reads SASEGT. CDR3 length equals 15 residues. CDR3: CASRQTSGRASQQYF.

The J gene is TRBJ1-2, the V gene TRBV7-2. The CDR3 totals 14 residues. From germline, CDR1 is SGHTA and CDR2 FQGNSA. The chain's CDR3 is CASSSQADNYGYTF.

The V call is TRBV7-8, the J call TRBJ1-4; TCRdb selects TRBD1, and the lack of DNA leaves this call unchecked. Germline V gene lookup returns CDR1 SGHVS and CDR2 FQNEAQ. This CDR3 region has 15 residues. CDR3 residues: CASSRPGGAREKLFF.

J is TRBJ1-1 and V is TRBV30; with no DNA, the TCRdb D assignment of TRBD1 cannot be verified. The CDR3 extends over 14 amino acids. Germline V gene sequence: CDR1 GTSNPN, CDR2 SVGIG (reference sequence). The CDR3: CAWSVGQSGAEAFF.

This chain connects TRBV12-3 or TRBV12-4 to TRBJ1-4; TCRdb indicates TRBD1, and absent DNA this call remains unverified. CDR3 length equals 12 residues. CDR3 sequence reads: CASCGIQGPLFF.

The rearrangement links TRBV15 to TRBJ1-3; no DNA is available, so the TRBD1 call from TCRdb remains unchecked. Germline V gene data show CDR1 as LNHNV and CDR2 as YYDKDF (reference sequence). The length of the CDR3 is 14 residues. The CDR3 here is CATSGAGSGNTIYF.

The chain combines TRBV28 with TRBJ2-1. In germline, CDR1 is MDHEN, CDR2 SYDVKM. The CDR3 runs to 12 residues. The CDR3 sequence: CASSLAWGEQFF.

The J gene is TRBJ2-7, the V gene TRBV7-9. The CDR3 sequence is 11 residues long. CDR1 is SEHNR and CDR2 is FQNEAQ in the germline V gene (reference sequence). The CDR3 sequence: CASSSPYEQYF.

The chain's CDR3 is CSATSRTGAKETQYF. This chain joins TRBV20-1 and TRBJ2-5; TCRdb returns TRBD1, unconfirmable since there is no DNA. Germline V gives CDR1 DFQATT, CDR2 SNEGSKA (reference sequence). The CDR3 runs to 15 residues.

This chain joins TRBV28 and TRBJ1-6; the D call of TRBD1 rests on TCRdb alone, since no DNA is present to check it. Germline lookup yields CDR1 MDHEN and CDR2 SYDVKM. The CDR3 is 16 amino acids. CDR3 sequence: CASSPQRGFYNSPLHF.

The chain has TRBV12-3 or TRBV12-4 and TRBJ2-1; TCRdb reports TRBD2, a call that lacks DNA to check it against. This CDR3 has 14 amino acids. The CDR3 protein is CASSLLAGVPEQFF.

V gene TRBV30 combines with J gene TRBJ1-1; TCRdb calls TRBD1, which cannot be checked without DNA. The CDR3 covers 13 residues. Per the germline V gene, CDR1 is GTSNPN and CDR2 is SVGIG (reference sequence). CDR3 in amino acids: CAWSVSGRERPFF.

The chain has TRBV10-3 and TRBJ1-5; checking the TCRdb D call of TRBD1 is not possible without DNA. Per the germline V gene, CDR1 is ENHRY and CDR2 is SYGVKD. This CDR3 contains 14 residues. CDR3 sequence: CAIRPDRGGQPQHF.

The chain's CDR3 is CSARASRDGIKRDIQYF. The chain combines TRBV20-1 with TRBJ2-4; the D call from TCRdb, TRBD1, cannot be confirmed without DNA. Germline assignment: CDR1 DFQATT and CDR2 SNEGSKA (reference sequence). CDR3 length: 17 residues.

CDR3 sequence: CSASRTGVSYEQYF. The chain joins TRBV20-1 to TRBJ2-7; TCRdb's D call of TRBD1 is untestable without DNA. This CDR3 has 14 amino acids. Germline lookup yields CDR1 DFQATT and CDR2 SNEGSKA (reference sequence).

This sequence joins TRBV29-1 and TRBJ1-4; TCRdb gives TRBD1 as the D gene, but with no DNA this cannot be confirmed. The length of the CDR3 is 13 residues. Germline CDR1 and CDR2: SQVTM and ANQGSEA. The CDR3 sequence is CSVGQGGNEKLFF.

The V gene is TRBV11-1, the J gene TRBJ2-7; TCRdb names TRBD1, which stays unverified in the absence of DNA. This CDR3 has 14 residues. Looked up from germline, CDR1 is SGHAT and CDR2 is FQDESV (reference sequence). The CDR3 spells CASRSRTGGGEQYF. The full variable domain, completed using reference TRBV11-1 and TRBJ2-7, is EAEVAQSPRYKITEKSQAVAFWCDPISGHATLYWYRQILGQGPELLVQFQDESVVDDSQLPKDRFSAERLKGVDSTLKIQPAELGDSAMYLCASRSRTGGGEQYFGPGTRLTVT.

V and J are TRBV30 and TRBJ2-2; without DNA, the TCRdb call of TRBD1 cannot be checked. There are 14 residues in the CDR3. Germline-derived CDR1 and CDR2 are GTSNPN and SVGIG (reference sequence). This chain's CDR3 is CAWSATVPTGELFF.

The V gene is TRBV7-9, the J gene TRBJ1-2; with no DNA, the TCRdb D assignment of TRBD1 cannot be verified. This CDR3 comprises 13 residues. Germline V CDR1 and CDR2: SEHNR, FQNEAQ (reference sequence). The CDR3 spells CASRVDSDYGYTF.

The chain links TRBV5-4 to TRBJ1-6; TCRdb's assignment of TRBD1 cannot be checked, as there is no DNA. Germline CDR1 and CDR2: SGHNT and YYREEE (reference sequence). The CDR3 loop spans 15 amino acids. CDR3: CASSFQDRVNSPLHF.

The V gene is TRBV28, the J gene TRBJ2-7; the TCRdb call, TRBD2, lacks DNA for checking. The length of the CDR3 is 15 residues. Germline V gene lookup returns CDR1 MDHEN and CDR2 SYDVKM. CDR3 amino acids: CASSLLAGGEGEQYF.

The chain employs TRBV5-1 and TRBJ2-2; TCRdb indicates TRBD2, and absent DNA this call remains unverified. The germline V gene has CDR1 SGHRS and CDR2 YFSETQ. The CDR3 consists of 16 residues. CDR3 loop: CASSDPHGTRTGELFF.

V usage is TRBV4-1 and J usage is TRBJ2-2; there is no DNA to check the TCRdb D call of TRBD2. CDR1 MGHRA and CDR2 YSYEKL come from the germline V gene. The CDR3 spans 16 residues. CDR3 in amino acids: CASSQTGLVVPGELFF.

The chain links TRBV2 to TRBJ1-1; TCRdb names TRBD1, which stays unverified in the absence of DNA. CDR3 length: 16 residues. Germline V gene data show CDR1 as SNHLY and CDR2 as FYNNEI. The CDR3 sequence: CASSGPGTKRNTEAFF.

V and J are TRBV10-2 and TRBJ2-3. The CDR3 is made up of 12 amino acids. CDR1 WSHSY and CDR2 SAAADI come from the germline V gene. CDR3 residues: CASKIGTDTQYF.

CDR3 in amino acids: CASSPGTHLNEQFF. The chain employs TRBV7-3 and TRBJ2-1; as DNA is missing, the TRBD2 call by TCRdb cannot be tested. CDR3 length equals 14 residues. CDR1 and CDR2 (germline): SGHTA, FQGTGA.

The chain employs TRBV7-2 and TRBJ1-5. Germline V gene sequence: CDR1 SGHTA, CDR2 FQGNSA. This CDR3 region has 14 residues. The CDR3 spells CASSLESWPDPQHF.